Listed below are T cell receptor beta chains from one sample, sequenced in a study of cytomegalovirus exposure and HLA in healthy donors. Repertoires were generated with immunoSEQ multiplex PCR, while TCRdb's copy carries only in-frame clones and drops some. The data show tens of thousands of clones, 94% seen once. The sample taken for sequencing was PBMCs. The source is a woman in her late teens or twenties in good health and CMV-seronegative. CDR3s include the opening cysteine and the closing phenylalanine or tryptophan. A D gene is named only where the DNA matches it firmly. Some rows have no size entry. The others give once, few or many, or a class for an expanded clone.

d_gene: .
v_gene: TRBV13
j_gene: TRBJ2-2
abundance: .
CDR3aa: CASSLRSWAEVGTGELFF
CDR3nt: TGTGCCAGCAGCTTACGGTCATGGGCAGAAGTTGGCACCGGGGAGCTGTTTTTT

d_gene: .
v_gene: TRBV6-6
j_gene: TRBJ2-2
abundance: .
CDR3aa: CASRPGRGELFF
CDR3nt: TGTGCCAGCAGACCTGGTAGAGGGGAGCTGTTTTTT

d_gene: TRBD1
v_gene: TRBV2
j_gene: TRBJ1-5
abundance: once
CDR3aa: CASSATGGYDQPQHF
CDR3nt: TGTGCCAGCAGTGCTACAGGGGGCTATGATCAGCCCCAGCATTTT

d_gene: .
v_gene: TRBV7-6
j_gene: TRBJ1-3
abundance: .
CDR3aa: CASSLGIGTTAGNTIYF
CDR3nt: TGTGCCAGCAGCTTAGGTATCGGGACAACGGCTGGAAACACCATATATTTT

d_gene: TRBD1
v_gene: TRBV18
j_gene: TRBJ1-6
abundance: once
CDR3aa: CASSRGQGSSPLHF
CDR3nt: TGTGCCAGCTCACGGGGACAGGGTTCTTCACCCCTCCACTTT

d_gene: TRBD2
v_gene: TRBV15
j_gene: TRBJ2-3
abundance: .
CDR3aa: CATSPTSGGLNTQYF
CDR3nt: TGTGCCACCAGCCCGACTAGCGGGGGGCTTAATACGCAGTATTTT

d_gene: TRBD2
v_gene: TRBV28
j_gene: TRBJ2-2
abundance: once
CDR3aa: CASSARDYKNTGELFF
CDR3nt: TGTGCCAGCAGTGCCCGGGACTATAAGAACACCGGGGAGCTGTTTTTT

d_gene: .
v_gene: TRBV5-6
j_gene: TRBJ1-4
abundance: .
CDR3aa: CASSLDGLLSGKLFF
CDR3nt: TGTGCCAGCAGCTTGGACGGATTGCTGTCAGGAAAACTGTTTTTT

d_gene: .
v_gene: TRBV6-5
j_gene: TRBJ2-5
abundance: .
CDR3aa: CASSYNTGRTQYF
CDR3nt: TGTGCCAGCAGTTACAACACCGGGAGGACCCAGTACTTC

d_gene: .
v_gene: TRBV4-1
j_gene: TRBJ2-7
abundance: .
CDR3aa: CASSQVRGTPYEQYF
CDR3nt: TGCGCCAGCAGCCAGGTCAGGGGCACTCCCTACGAGCAGTACTTC

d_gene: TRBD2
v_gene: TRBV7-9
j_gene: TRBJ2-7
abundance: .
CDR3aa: CASSFSWASGRPVEQYF
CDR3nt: TGTGCCAGCAGCTTTTCCTGGGCTAGCGGGAGACCCGTGGAGCAGTACTTC

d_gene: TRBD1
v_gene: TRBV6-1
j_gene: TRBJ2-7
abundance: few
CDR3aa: CASSPQGSGSYEQYF
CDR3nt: TGTGCCAGCAGCCCACAGGGGTCGGGCTCCTACGAGCAGTACTTC

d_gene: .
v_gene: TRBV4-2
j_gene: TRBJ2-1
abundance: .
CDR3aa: CASSQAVREEQFF
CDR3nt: TGTGCCAGCAGCCAAGCCGTTAGGGAGGAGCAGTTCTTC

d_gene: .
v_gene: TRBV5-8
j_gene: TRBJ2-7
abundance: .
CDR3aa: CASSLVAHEQYF
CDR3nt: TGTGCCAGCAGCTTGGTAGCGCACGAGCAGTACTTC

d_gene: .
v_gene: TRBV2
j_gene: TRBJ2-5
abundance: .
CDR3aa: CASGLTLRETQYF
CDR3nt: TGTGCCAGCGGACTTACTCTTAGAGAGACCCAGTACTTC

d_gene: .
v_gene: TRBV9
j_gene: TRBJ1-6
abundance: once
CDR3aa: CASSVASIDNSPLHF
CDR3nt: TGTGCCAGCAGCGTAGCCAGTATCGATAATTCACCCCTCCACTTT

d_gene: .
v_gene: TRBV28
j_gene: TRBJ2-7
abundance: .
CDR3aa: CASEKDTYEQYF
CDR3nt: TGTGCCAGTGAAAAGGACACCTACGAGCAGTACTTC

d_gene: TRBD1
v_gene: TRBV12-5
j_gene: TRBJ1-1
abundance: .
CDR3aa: CASGLVAGQAFIEAFF
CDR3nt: TGTGCTAGTGGTTTGGTAGCGGGACAGGCATTTATTGAAGCTTTCTTT

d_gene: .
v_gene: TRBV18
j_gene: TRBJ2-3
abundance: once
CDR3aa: CASSGQDTQYF
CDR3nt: TGTGCCAGCTCGGGACAAGATACGCAGTATTTT

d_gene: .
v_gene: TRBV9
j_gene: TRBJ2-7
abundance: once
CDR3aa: CASGGGPPSEQYF
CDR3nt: TGTGCCAGCGGGGGGGGCCCCCCCTCGGAGCAGTACTTC

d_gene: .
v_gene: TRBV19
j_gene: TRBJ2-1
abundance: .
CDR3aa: CASRSRYNEQFF
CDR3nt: TGTGCCAGTAGAAGCAGGTACAATGAGCAGTTCTTC

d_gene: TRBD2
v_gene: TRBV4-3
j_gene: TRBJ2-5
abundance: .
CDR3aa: CASSQDRAGGAQETQYF
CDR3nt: TGCGCCAGCAGCCAAGATCGGGCGGGGGGTGCCCAAGAGACCCAGTACTTC

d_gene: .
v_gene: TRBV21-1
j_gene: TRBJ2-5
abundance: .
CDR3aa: CATHPRRGIQETQYF
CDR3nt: TGTGCCACTCACCCTAGAAGGGGGATTCAAGAGACCCAGTACTTC

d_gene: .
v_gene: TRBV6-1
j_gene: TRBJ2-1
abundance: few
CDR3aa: CASNSGTSEINEQFF
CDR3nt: TGTGCCAGCAACTCCGGGACTTCCGAAATCAATGAGCAGTTCTTC

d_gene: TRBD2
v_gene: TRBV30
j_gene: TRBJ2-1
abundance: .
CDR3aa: CAWSVNFGGGFNEQFF
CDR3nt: TGTGCCTGGAGTGTAAATTTTGGGGGGGGGTTCAATGAGCAGTTCTTC

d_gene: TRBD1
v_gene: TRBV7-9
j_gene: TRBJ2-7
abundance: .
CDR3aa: CASSSRDSLQYF
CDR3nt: TGTGCCAGCAGCTCCCGGGACAGCCTTCAGTACTTC

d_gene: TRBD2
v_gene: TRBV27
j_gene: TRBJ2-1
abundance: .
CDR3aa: CASSLNPGLADNEQFF
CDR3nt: TGTGCCAGCAGTTTAAATCCGGGACTAGCAGACAATGAGCAGTTCTTC

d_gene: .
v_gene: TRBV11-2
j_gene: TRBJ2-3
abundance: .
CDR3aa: CASSLADITDTQYF
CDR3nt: TGTGCCAGCAGCTTAGCAGACATCACAGATACGCAGTATTTT

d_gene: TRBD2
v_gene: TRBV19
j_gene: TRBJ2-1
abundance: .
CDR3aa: CASQEAGVYNEQFF
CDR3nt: TGTGCCAGCCAGGAAGCGGGAGTCTACAATGAGCAGTTCTTC

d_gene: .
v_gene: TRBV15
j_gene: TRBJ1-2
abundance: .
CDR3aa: CATSRDSLDRNYGYTF
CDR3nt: TGTGCCACCAGCAGAGACTCCCTGGACAGAAACTATGGCTACACCTTC

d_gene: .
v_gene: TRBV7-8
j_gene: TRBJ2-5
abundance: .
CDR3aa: CASSLLFPETQYF
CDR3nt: TGTGCCAGCAGCTTACTATTTCCAGAGACCCAGTACTTC

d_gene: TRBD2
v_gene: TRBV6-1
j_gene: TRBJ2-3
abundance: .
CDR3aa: CASSAGLASDTQYF
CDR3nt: TGTGCCAGCAGTGCCGGACTAGCGTCAGATACGCAGTATTTT

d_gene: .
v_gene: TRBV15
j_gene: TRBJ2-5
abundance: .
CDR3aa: CATSSHSDQGFSETQYF
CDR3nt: TGTGCCACCAGCAGCCACTCGGACCAGGGTTTTTCGGAGACCCAGTACTTC

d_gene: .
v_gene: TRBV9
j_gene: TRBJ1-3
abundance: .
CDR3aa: CASSVGVAREGTIYF
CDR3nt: TGTGCCAGCAGCGTAGGGGTGGCCCGGGAAGGCACCATATATTTT

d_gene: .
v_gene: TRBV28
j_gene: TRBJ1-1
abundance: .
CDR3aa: CAILREGYTEAFF
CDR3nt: TGTGCCATACTCAGGGAGGGGTACACTGAAGCTTTCTTT

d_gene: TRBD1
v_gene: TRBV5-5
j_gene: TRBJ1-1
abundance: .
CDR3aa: CASSTDRGLTEAFF
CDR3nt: TGTGCCAGCAGCACCGACAGGGGGCTTACTGAAGCTTTCTTT

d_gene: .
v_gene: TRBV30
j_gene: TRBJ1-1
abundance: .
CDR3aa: CAWTYGAFEAFF
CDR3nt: TGTGCCTGGACCTATGGGGCCTTTGAAGCTTTCTTT

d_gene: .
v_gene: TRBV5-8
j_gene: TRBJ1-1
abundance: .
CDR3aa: CASSQGIVNTEAFF
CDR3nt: TGTGCCAGCAGCCAGGGGATCGTTAACACTGAAGCTTTCTTT

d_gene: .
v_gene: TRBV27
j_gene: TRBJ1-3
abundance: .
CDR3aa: CASSERGGNTIYF
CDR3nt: TGTGCCAGCAGTGAGCGGGGTGGAAACACCATATATTTT

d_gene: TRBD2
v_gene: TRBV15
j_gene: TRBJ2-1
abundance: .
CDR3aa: CATSSPGLAGAAEQFF
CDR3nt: TGTGCCACCAGCTCCCCGGGACTAGCGGGAGCAGCTGAGCAGTTCTTC

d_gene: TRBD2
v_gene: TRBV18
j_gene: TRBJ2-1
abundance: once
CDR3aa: CASSPGEGHNEQFF
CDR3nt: TGTGCCAGCTCACCGGGGGAGGGCCACAATGAGCAGTTCTTC

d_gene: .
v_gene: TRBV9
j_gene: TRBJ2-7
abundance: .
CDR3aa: CASSVEGQGDEQYF
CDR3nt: TGTGCCAGCAGCGTAGAGGGTCAGGGTGACGAGCAGTACTTC

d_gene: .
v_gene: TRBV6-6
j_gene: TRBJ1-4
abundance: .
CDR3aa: CASREATNEKLFF
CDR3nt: TGTGCCAGCCGAGAAGCAACTAATGAAAAACTGTTTTTT

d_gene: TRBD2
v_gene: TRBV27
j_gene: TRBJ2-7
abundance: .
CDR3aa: CASRTSGGGQYF
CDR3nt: TGTGCCAGCAGGACTAGCGGAGGAGGGCAGTACTTC

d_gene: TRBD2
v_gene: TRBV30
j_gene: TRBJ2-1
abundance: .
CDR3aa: CAWRTSGPYNEQFF
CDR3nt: TGTGCCTGGAGGACTAGCGGACCATACAATGAGCAGTTCTTC

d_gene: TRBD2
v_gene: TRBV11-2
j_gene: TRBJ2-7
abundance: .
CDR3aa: CASSLDRTGTRTYEQYF
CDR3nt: TGTGCCAGCAGCTTAGATCGAACCGGGACTAGAACCTACGAGCAGTACTTC

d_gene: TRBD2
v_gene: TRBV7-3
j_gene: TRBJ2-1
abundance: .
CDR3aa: CASSSAGGGDEQFF
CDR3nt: TGTGCCAGCAGCTCAGCGGGAGGAGGTGATGAGCAGTTCTTC

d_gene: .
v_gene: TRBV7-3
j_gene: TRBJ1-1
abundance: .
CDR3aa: CASSLGSRIGGTEAFF
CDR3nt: TGTGCCAGCAGCTTAGGAAGCAGGATTGGAGGGACTGAAGCTTTCTTT

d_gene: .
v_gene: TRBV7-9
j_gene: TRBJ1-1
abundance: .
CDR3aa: CASSQGGASPNTEAFF
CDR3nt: TGTGCCAGCAGCCAAGGAGGCGCCAGCCCGAACACTGAAGCTTTCTTT

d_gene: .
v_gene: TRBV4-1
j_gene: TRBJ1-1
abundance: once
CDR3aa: CASSQDPGMNTEAFF
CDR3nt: TGCGCCAGCAGCCAAGACCCAGGGATGAACACTGAAGCTTTCTTT

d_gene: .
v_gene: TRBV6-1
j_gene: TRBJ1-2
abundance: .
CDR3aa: CASSETGHANYGYTF
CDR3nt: TGTGCCAGCAGTGAAACGGGACACGCTAACTATGGCTACACCTTC

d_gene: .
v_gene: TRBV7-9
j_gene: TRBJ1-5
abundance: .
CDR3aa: CASSQGEQPQHF
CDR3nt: TGTGCCAGCAGCCAGGGTGAACAGCCCCAGCATTTT

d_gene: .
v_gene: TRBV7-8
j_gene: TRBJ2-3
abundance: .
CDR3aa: CASRLSSSTDTQYF
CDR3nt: TGTGCCAGCAGGCTTAGTTCGAGCACAGATACGCAGTATTTT